These 13 T cell receptor beta chains originate from one sample sequenced in a study of blood T cell repertoires in COVID-19. Some clones are missing from TCRdb's copy, which holds only in-frame ones; the method was immunoSEQ multiplex PCR. The repertoire holds around 10,000 clones, with almost 90% as singletons. Sequencing was performed on peripheral blood. The source of these receptors is a human donor in a cohort sampled during active COVID-19.

V is TRBV28 and J is TRBJ2-7, with TRBD2 identical over 11 bases. J gave up 0 bases and V 6 bases, and 4 bases lay outside the gene matches. The CDR3 covers 15 residues. Germline CDR1 reads MDHEN; CDR2 reads SYDVKM. The CDR3 nucleotides read TGTGCCAGCAGACAGACTAGCGGGGTCTCCTACGAGCAGTACTTC. This sequence encodes CASRQTSGVSYEQYF. The entire variable domain, with the rest obtained from reference TRBV28 and TRBJ2-7, is as follows: DVKVTQSSRYLVKRTGEKVFLECVQDMDHENMFWYRQDPGLGLRLIYFSYDVKMKEKGDIPEGYSVSREKKERFSLILESASTNQTSMYLCASRQTSGVSYEQYFGPGTRLTVT.

The V gene is TRBV29-1, the J gene TRBJ1-1; weak D call: TRBD1 (5 bases). The CDR3 contains 13 residues. Germline CDR1 is SQVTM and CDR2 is ANQGSEA. V was shortened by 5 bases and J by 1 base, with 11 bases between the two germline ends. The CDR3 DNA is TGCAGCGTTAGGGGTCAGCAGAACACTGAAGCTTTCTTT. Its protein product is CSVRGQQNTEAFF.

The V gene is TRBV7-2, the J gene TRBJ2-1; 13 nucleotides line up with TRBD2. CDR3 length equals 16 residues. The junction had 4 bases not matched to a gene; V was cut back by 1 base and J by 7 bases. CDR1 and CDR2 (germline): SGHTA, FQGNSA. The CDR3 sequence is CASSLGLAGGRNEQFF. CDR3 coding DNA: TGTGCCAGCAGCTTAGGACTAGCGGGGGGAAGGAATGAGCAGTTCTTC. The variable domain in full, with the rest retrieved from reference TRBV7-2 and TRBJ2-1, is GAGVSQSPSNKVTEKGKDVELRCDPISGHTALYWYRQSLGQGLEFLIYFQGNSAPDKSGLPSDRFSAERTGGSVSTLTIQRTQQEDSAVYLCASSLGLAGGRNEQFFGPGTRLTVL.

The chain employs TRBV27 and TRBJ2-3; 8 nucleotides match TRBD2. CDR1 is MNHEY and CDR2 is SMNVEV in the germline V gene (reference sequence). The CDR3 loop spans 14 amino acids. V shed 7 bases, J shed 2 bases, and the junction held 5 bases outside the gene matches. CDR3 sequence (DNA): TGTGCCAGCAAGCAGCGGGGGTCCACAGATACGCAGTATTTT. Protein sequence: CASKQRGSTDTQYF.

V gene TRBV18 combines with J gene TRBJ2-7, with 8 bases aligning to TRBD2. Germline-derived CDR1 and CDR2 are KGHSH and LQKENI. V lost 2 bases and J lost 2; bases outside the gene matches: 5. This CDR3 is 15 amino acids long. DNA of the CDR3: TGTGCCAGCTCACCATTCGGGGGGGCCACCTACGAGCAGTACTTC. Translated: CASSPFGGATYEQYF.

The CDR3 here is CASSLGLAGGDTQYF. The CDR3 nucleotides read TGTGCCAGCAGCTTAGGCCTAGCGGGGGGGGATACGCAGTATTTT. V usage is TRBV7-2 and J usage is TRBJ2-3; 12 bases are shared with TRBD2. The CDR3 runs 15 residues. The germline V gene encodes CDR1 SGHTA and CDR2 FQGNSA. V lost 1 base to trimming and J lost 6 bases; unmatched junction nucleotides: 2.

This sequence joins TRBV9 and TRBJ2-5, with a tentative D call TRBD1 (6 bases). There are 16 residues in the CDR3. Per germline, CDR1 SGDLS and CDR2 YYNGEE. Deletions cut 4 bases from V and 1 base from J, with 17 bases between. The CDR3 bases are TGTGCCAGCAGCCCCGGTTACTGGGACACCCAAGAGACCCAGTACTTC. Protein product: CASSPGYWDTQETQYF.

The chain combines TRBV3-1 (or the pseudogene TRBV3-2) with TRBJ1-1, with TRBD1 matching 7 bases. This CDR3 contains 15 residues. Germline V lookup: CDR1 LGHDT, CDR2 YNNKEL (reference sequence). V trimming: 3 bases; J trimming: 0 bases; junction bases outside the gene matches: 4. The chain's CDR3 is CASSQRGLVNTEAFF. CDR3 DNA sequence: TGTGCCAGCAGCCAGAGGGGGCTCGTGAACACTGAAGCTTTCTTT.

The genes are TRBV6-5 and TRBJ2-5, with D perhaps matching TRBD2 (5 bases). The CDR3 runs 15 residues. V dropped 2 bases and J dropped 7 bases, with 17 bases sitting between them. Per germline, CDR1 MNHEY and CDR2 SVGAGI. CDR3 bases: TGTGCCAGCAGTTACACTCCCGACACCCGGGGGACCCAGTACTTC. It is translated as CASSYTPDTRGTQYF.

This sequence joins TRBV7-3 and TRBJ2-1, with unresolved D. V shed 1 base and J shed 2 bases, with 3 bases lying between them. This CDR3 is built from 13 residues. Germline lookup yields CDR1 SGHTA and CDR2 FQGTGA. The CDR3 bases are TGTGCCAGCAGCTTAAACACCTACAATGAGCAGTTCTTC. It translates to CASSLNTYNEQFF.

The chain recombines TRBV12-5 with TRBJ1-3; D is ambiguous. The CDR3 has 14 residues. The germline CDR1 and CDR2 sequences are LGHNT and FRNRAP. Trimming took off 3 bases at V and 1 base at J, with 7 bases between the two ends. In DNA, the CDR3 is TGTGCTAGTGGTTTCGGTATTTCTGGAAACACCATATATTTT. This encodes CASGFGISGNTIYF.

V gene TRBV6-5 combines with J gene TRBJ2-1; 10 nucleotides align to TRBD2. CDR1 is MNHEY, CDR2 SVGAGI, per germline. The CDR3 is made up of 14 amino acids. The J segment lost 10 bases and the V segment lost 6 bases, leaving 9 bases of the junction unmatched. CDR3 bases: TGTGCCAGCAGATCCGGGACTAGCGTACAAGAGCAGTTCTTC. Protein: CASRSGTSVQEQFF.

The rearrangement joins TRBV6-4 to TRBJ2-3, with 11 bases that match TRBD2. The CDR3 totals 19 residues. The V gene's germline CDR1 is MRHNA and CDR2 SNTAGT. J lost 2 bases, V lost 2 bases, and 12 bases had no gene match. For the CDR3, the DNA is TGTGCCAGCAGTGACCGCGGGTGGCTAGCGGGGGGCCACACAGATACGCAGTATTTT. This translates into CASSDRGWLAGGHTDTQYF.